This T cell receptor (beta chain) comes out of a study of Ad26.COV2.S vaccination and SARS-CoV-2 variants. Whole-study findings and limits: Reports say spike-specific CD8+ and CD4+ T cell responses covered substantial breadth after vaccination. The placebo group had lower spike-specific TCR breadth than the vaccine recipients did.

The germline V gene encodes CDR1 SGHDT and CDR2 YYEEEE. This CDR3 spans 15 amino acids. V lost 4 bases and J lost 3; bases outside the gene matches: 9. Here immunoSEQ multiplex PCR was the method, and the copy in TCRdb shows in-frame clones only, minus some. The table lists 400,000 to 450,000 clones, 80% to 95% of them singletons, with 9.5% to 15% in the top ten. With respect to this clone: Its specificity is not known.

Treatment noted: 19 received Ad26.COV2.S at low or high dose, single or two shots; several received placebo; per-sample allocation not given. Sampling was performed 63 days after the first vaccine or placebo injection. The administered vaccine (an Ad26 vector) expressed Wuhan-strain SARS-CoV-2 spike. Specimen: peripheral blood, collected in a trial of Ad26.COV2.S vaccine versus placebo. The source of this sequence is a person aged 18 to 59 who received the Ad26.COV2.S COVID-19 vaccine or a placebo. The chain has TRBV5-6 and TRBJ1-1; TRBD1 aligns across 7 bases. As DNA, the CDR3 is TGTGCCAGCAGCGTCGGTACAGGGGCGTACACTGAAGCTTTCTTT. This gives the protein CASSVGTGAYTEAFF.